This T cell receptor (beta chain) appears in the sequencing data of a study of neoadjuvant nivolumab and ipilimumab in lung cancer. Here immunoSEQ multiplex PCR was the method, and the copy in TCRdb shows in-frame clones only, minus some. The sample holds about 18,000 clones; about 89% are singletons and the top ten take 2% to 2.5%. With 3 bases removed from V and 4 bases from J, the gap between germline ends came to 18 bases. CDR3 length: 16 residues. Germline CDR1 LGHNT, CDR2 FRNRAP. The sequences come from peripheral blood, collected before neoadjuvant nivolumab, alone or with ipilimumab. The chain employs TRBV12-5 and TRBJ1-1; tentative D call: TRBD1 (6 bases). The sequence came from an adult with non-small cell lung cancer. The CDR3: CASGFFGGRRSTEAFF. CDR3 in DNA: TGTGCTAGTGGTTTCTTTGGGGGGCGCCGAAGCACTGAAGCTTTCTTT. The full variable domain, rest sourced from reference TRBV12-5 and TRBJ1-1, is DARVTQTPRHKVTEMGQEVTMRCQPILGHNTVFWYRQTMMQGLELLAYFRNRAPLDDSGMPKDRFSAEMPDATLATLKIQPSEPRDSAVYFCASGFFGGRRSTEAFFGQGTRLTVV.